This TCR beta chain is drawn from a study of T cells in Graves' hyperthyroidism and ophthalmopathy (dated by TCRdb to between 2019 and 2020). Concerning the study at large: Peripheral blood was sampled at the time of initial diagnosis, prior to any treatment. TCR V-J signatures able to tell the groups apart were searched for in a discovery cohort of 90 to 100 patients, of whom approximately 40 had Graves' ophthalmopathy and 55 to 60 had stable Graves' hyperthyroidism. Prospective prediction of ophthalmopathy was tested in an independent validation cohort of 18 to 20 hyperthyroidism patients and 15 to 17 patients who later progressed to ophthalmopathy. The roughly 100 discovery patients were divided at random into training and test sets in a 7:3 ratio. The study also compared thyroid tissue and blood T-cell repertoires from several Graves' hyperthyroidism patients. Following sampling, methimazole starting at 30 mg daily was given to hyperthyroidism patients, and high-dose intravenous methylprednisolone was given to ophthalmopathy patients. The paper describes TCR Vbeta CDR3 sequencing of some 130 peripheral blood samples, made up of 43 ophthalmopathy patients, roughly 75 hyperthyroidism patients and 17 progressor patients.

The CDR3 spans 15 residues, from the cysteine through the phenylalanine. This entry keeps only the CDR3 DNA: 45 bases, framed from base 1. Via the germline V gene (reference sequence), CDR1 is LNHDA and CDR2 SQIVND. V loses 1 base of germline sequence and J loses 4 bases, and the interval between the two ends is 11 bases. The study at large found these results: Sample size was not statistically predetermined, and investigators were not blinded to group allocation. Most expanded thyroid clonotypes (frequency above 0.001) were also detected in blood, a finding suggesting that blood repertoires may reflect thyroid immune responses. In validation, the model predicted progression to ophthalmopathy with 65% to 71% sensitivity and about 73% specificity, a median of approximately 6.7 months before onset. A 13 V-J signature model separated ophthalmopathy from stable hyperthyroidism, with around 90% sensitivity and about 81% specificity in cross-validation and 80%/75% in testing.

The TCR beta CDR3 regions were amplified from RNA transcripts. The TCR CDR3 was subjected to a first round of RT-PCR using the HTBI primer set and the Qiagen OneStep RT-PCR kit. A second multiplex PCR round built the libraries, followed by size selection and purification. Libraries were sequenced paired-end with 100 bp reads on an Illumina HiSeq2000. Concerning the study's data processing: SOAPnuke was used to process the raw data, removing reads that contained adapters or uncalled bases, had a mean Phred below 15, or lacked an exact match to the constant primer or identifier. COPE v1.2.5 was used to merge high-quality paired reads, and clonotypes were defined as unique nucleotide sequences. MiTCR v1.1 was used to align the clonotypes against IMGT TRBV, TRBD and TRBJ reference segments. The analysis included only V-J combinations with a frequency above 0.0001, which together covered 99% to 99.2% of the repertoires. The TCS score was defined as the ratio of F50 (clonal expansion) to E x V (chaos), calculated using BLOSUM62-based TCRdist between CDR3 peptides within each V-J. Welch's t-statistics and random forest reduced around 510 V-J features to 10 to 15, which were used in a naive Bayes classifier (R e1071). TCRdb applied fastp at Q25 and MiXCR to the public reads, then kept only in-frame beta chains. Entries that share a CDR3 protein sequence are merged under the most common genes and DNA. The V and J calls and clone size are TCRdb's, not the authors'. The sample records 300,000 to 400,000 distinct CDR3 sequences, approximately 15% of which are singletons. 20% to 25% of the sample lies in the top ten.

Note on this clonotype: No antigen is known for it. No base quality information exists; no much larger clone differs at one position.

Stable Graves' hyperthyroidism was defined as the absence of progression to ophthalmopathy over 18 months of follow-up. Hyperthyroidism patients were newly diagnosed, had a disease duration of under 2 months, and were aged 18 to 65 years. The study excluded patients with uncontrolled infections, other autoimmune diseases, pregnancy or lactation. Diagnoses relied on clinical symptoms, serum thyroxine and TRAb, thyroid ultrasound and orbital computed tomography. PBMCs were isolated from more than 8 ml of fresh peripheral blood by Ficoll-Paque density gradient centrifugation. Total RNA was extracted with Trizol reagent, and quality was checked on an Agilent 2100 Bioanalyzer.

The receptor comes from a young woman with Graves' hyperthyroidism. Recombination joined TRBV19 with TRBJ1-5, with the D segment identity uncertain. Source material: blood. The CDR3 amino acid sequence is: CASSIGGNRNQPQHF. The nucleotide sequence reads as follows: TGTGCCAGTAGTATAGGAGGGAACAGAAATCAGCCCCAGCATTTT.